This TCR beta chain was obtained from a study of blood T cell repertoires in COVID-19. Overall study: Italy, Spain and the United States were the sources of the convalescent and acute COVID-19 samples. In each case, the material was cDNA or gDNA derived from T cells, B-cell-depleted T cells, or PBMCs.

This CDR3 is 17 amino acids long. The V end was cut by 0 bases, the J end by 4 bases, with 16 bases between. The germline CDR1 and CDR2 sequences are KGHSH and LQKENI. Authors' processing steps: From reference gene primer amplification, estimates of nucleated cell counts were derived. The table came from immunoSEQ multiplex PCR; TCRdb's copy has only in-frame clones and leaves some out. V and J calls and clone size are given by that table; D and trimming were obtained from the DNA. The sample includes about 230,000 clones, over 65% of them seen just once. The sequencing input was peripheral blood. This receptor was obtained from a woman aged 70 to 79 with active or convalescent COVID-19. This chain uses TRBV18 with TRBJ2-1; the D gene is possibly TRBD1 (7 bases). CDR3 in amino acids: CASSPPGSGGLYNEQFF. Here the CDR3 DNA reads TGTGCCAGCTCACCACCGGGGTCAGGGGGGTTATACAATGAGCAGTTCTTC. The full variable domain, in which reference TRBV18 and TRBJ2-1 provide the parts outside the CDR3, is NAGVMQNPRHLVRRRGQEARLRCSPMKGHSHVYWYRQLPEEGLKFMVYLQKENIIDESGMPKERFSAEFPKEGPSILRIQQVVRGDSAAYFCASSPPGSGGLYNEQFFGPGTRLTVL.